The clone carrying this TCR beta chain was found many times. The antigen remains unidentified. The data stem from a study of T cells in Graves' hyperthyroidism and ophthalmopathy. It was considered stable Graves' hyperthyroidism when ophthalmopathy did not progress within 18 months. Each patient was aged 18 to 65 and had newly diagnosed hyperthyroidism of under 2 months' duration. PBMCs came from around 10 ml fresh peripheral blood. TCR beta CDR3 sequences were amplified from RNA transcripts. RT-PCR in the first round (using the HTBI primer set) targeted the TCR CDR3. TCRdb fed the multiplex PCR reads into MiXCR, producing one record per CDR3 protein. This sample yields around 350,000 distinct CDR3 sequences, of which roughly 19% are seen a single time; 3.7% belongs to the top ten. Study-level results: A model of 13 V-J pairs discriminated ophthalmopathy from stable hyperthyroidism.

The receptor comes from a woman between 18 and 29 years old with Graves' hyperthyroidism. The material sequenced was blood.

The CDR3 reads CASDMGGQPQHF. Written as DNA, the CDR3 is TGTGCTTCCGACATGGGGGGCCAGCCCCAGCATTTT. The J gene is TRBJ1-5, the V gene TRBV2, with a weak D call TRBD1 (6 bases). CDR1 is SNHLY and CDR2 is FYNNEI in the germline V gene. This CDR3 region has 12 residues.